This T cell receptor beta chain came from a study of spatial heterogeneity in lung cancer. The germline V and J ends were trimmed by 2 bases and 7 bases, with 6 bases remaining between them. Per germline, CDR1 SGHTA and CDR2 FQGNSA. The CDR3 is 12 residues long. Time point denoted: sample taken at primary tumor resection. Researchers sequenced whole RNA taken from tumor, nontumor lung or frozen PBMC without sorting. This clonotype was observed many times. Its antigen is unknown. Findings and limits, study-wide: Ubiquitous, expanded tumor-derived TCRs were more frequently observed in blood at resection than at follow-up.

TCRdb re-called the 5' RACE reads through MiXCR, storing one row per CDR3 protein. The sample includes 48,000 or so distinct CDR3 sequences, less than 5.5% seen only once; the top ten take roughly 10%. The TCR originated in a male donor with early-stage non-small cell lung cancer. The specimen comprised PBMCs, sampled at surgery. V and J are TRBV7-2 and TRBJ2-1; D perhaps matches TRBD2 (5 bases). CDR3 coding DNA: TGTGCCAGCAGCTTACCGGGGAATGAGCAGTTCTTC. Protein product: CASSLPGNEQFF.